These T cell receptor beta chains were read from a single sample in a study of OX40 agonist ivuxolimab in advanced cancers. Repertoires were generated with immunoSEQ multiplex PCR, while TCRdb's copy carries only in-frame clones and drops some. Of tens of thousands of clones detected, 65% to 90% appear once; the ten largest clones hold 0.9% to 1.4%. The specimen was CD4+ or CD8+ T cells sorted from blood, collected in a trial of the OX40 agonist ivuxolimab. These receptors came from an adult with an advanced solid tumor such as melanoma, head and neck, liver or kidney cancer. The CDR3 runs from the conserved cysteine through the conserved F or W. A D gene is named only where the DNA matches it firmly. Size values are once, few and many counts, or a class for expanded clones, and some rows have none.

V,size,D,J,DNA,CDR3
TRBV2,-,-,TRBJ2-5,TGTGCCAGCAGGAGGTACATCCAAGAGACCCAGTACTTC,CASRRYIQETQYF
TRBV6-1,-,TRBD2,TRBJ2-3,TGTGCCAGCAGGGGGGGGACGCCGAGCACAGATACGCAGTATTTT,CASRGGTPSTDTQYF
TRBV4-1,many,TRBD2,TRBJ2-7,TGCGCCAGCAGCCAAGTTTTGGCGGGGGGGACCCACTACGAGCAGTACTTC,CASSQVLAGGTHYEQYF
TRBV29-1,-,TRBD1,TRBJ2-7,TGCAGCGCAAGGACAGGGAGCGAGCAGTACTTC,CSARTGSEQYF
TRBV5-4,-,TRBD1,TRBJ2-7,TGTGCCAGCAGCGATTCGACAGGGGGCGGGGAGCAGTACTTC,CASSDSTGGGEQYF
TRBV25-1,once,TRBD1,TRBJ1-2,TGTGCCAGCAGTGACTCCGGGACAGGGTCTGGTGGCTACACCTTC,CASSDSGTGSGGYTF
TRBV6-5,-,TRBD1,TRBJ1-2,TGTGCCAGCAGTTACTCTCGAGGGGGCGGGGGCTACACCTTC,CASSYSRGGGGYTF
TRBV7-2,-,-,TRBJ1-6,TGTGCCAGCATCCGGACGGGGGGCGGTTCACCCCTCCACTTT,CASIRTGGGSPLHF
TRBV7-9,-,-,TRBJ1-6,TGTGCCAGCAGCTTCCCTCATAATTCACCCCTCCACTTT,CASSFPHNSPLHF
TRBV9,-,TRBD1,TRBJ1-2,TGTGCCAGCAGCGTAGCTGGACAGGGGGCTTACTATGGCTACACCTTC,CASSVAGQGAYYGYTF
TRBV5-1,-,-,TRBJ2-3,TGCGCCAGCAGCTTGAGACGGGTTAGCACAGATACGCAGTATTTT,CASSLRRVSTDTQYF
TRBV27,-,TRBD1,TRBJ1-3,TGTGCCAGCAGACGGACAGGGGCTGGAAACACCATATATTTT,CASRRTGAGNTIYF
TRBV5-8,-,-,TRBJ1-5,TGTGCCAGCAGCTTGGACCCCCAAGGGGCCCAGCATTTT,CASSLDPQGAQHF
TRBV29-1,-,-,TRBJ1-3,TGCAGCGTTGACGCAGGGACTAACTCTGGAAACACCATATATTTT,CSVDAGTNSGNTIYF
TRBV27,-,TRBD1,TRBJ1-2,TGTGCCAGCAGTCCAGAGACAGGGGTCGGCTACACCTTC,CASSPETGVGYTF
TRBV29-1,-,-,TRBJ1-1,TGCAGCGTTGTGTCATGGATGAACACTGAAGCTTTCTTT,CSVVSWMNTEAFF
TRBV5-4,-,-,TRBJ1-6,TGTGCCAGCAGTCCTAATGGAGGCTATAATTCACCCCTCCACTTT,CASSPNGGYNSPLHF
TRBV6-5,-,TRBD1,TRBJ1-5,TGTGCCAGCAGTTACCGCAGGGGGAGACAGCCCCAGCATTTT,CASSYRRGRQPQHF
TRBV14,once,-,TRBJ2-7,TGTGCCAGCAGCCAAGTATATTCCTACGAGCAGTACTTC,CASSQVYSYEQYF
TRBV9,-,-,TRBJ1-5,TGTGCCAGCAGCGTAGGTCTAGGACAGCAGGCCCAGCATTTT,CASSVGLGQQAQHF
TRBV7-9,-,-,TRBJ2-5,TGTGCCAGCAGTTTCGACACAGGGTACCAAGAGACCCAGTACTTC,CASSFDTGYQETQYF
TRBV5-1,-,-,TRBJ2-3,TGCGCCAGCAGCTTGAATGGCCTCGGCACAGATACGCAGTATTTT,CASSLNGLGTDTQYF